These 18 T cell receptor beta chains share one sample of origin, sequenced in a study of CD8+CD57+ T cells in acquired aplastic anemia. The study profiled TCR beta VDJ and CDR3 using genomic DNA as template. MiXCR was run by TCRdb on the reads, yielding one entry per CDR3 protein. The sample includes approximately 300,000 distinct CDR3 sequences, roughly 61% of them seen just once. For sequencing, patients were chosen who had shown expansion of CD8+CD57+ cells by flow cytometry. Sequencing was performed on sorted CD4+, CD8+, or CD8+CD57+ T cells (not recorded which) from PBMCs. All receptors derive from a human donor with aplastic anemia.

This clonotype was seen ten or more times. The chain has TRBV5-1 and TRBJ2-1, with 8 bases aligning to TRBD2. The length of the CDR3 is 16 residues. V was clipped by 0 bases and J by 3 bases; unmatched bases: 5. CDR1 SGHRS and CDR2 YFSETQ come from the germline V gene. The CDR3 sequence: CASSLDVSGIYNEQFF. In DNA form, the CDR3 reads TGCGCCAGCAGCTTGGATGTTAGCGGGATCTACAATGAGCAGTTCTTC.

The rearrangement links TRBV2 to TRBJ1-4, with D uncertain. Germline loops: CDR1 SNHLY, CDR2 FYNNEI. CDR3 length: 13 amino acids. V was clipped by 7 bases and J by 3 bases, with 9 bases between them. The CDR3 sequence: CASTEDANEKLFF. DNA of the CDR3: TGTGCCAGCACGGAGGATGCTAATGAAAAACTGTTTTTT.

J is TRBJ2-7 and V is TRBV2, with 10 bases identical to TRBD1. This CDR3 has 15 amino acids. Unmatched junction bases numbered 9, after V lost 8 bases and J lost 2 bases. Per germline, CDR1 SNHLY and CDR2 FYNNEI. DNA for the CDR3: TGTGCCAGCTCGAACCAGGGACAGGGGACCTACGAGCAGTACTTC. It codes for CASSNQGQGTYEQYF.

The genes are TRBV2 and TRBJ1-4; 8 bases are shared with TRBD1. Germline V gene lookup returns CDR1 SNHLY and CDR2 FYNNEI. The V segment lost 9 bases and the J segment 8 bases; nucleotides outside the gene matches: 8. The CDR3 is 13 residues long. The DNA of the CDR3 is TGTGCCAGTAGGACAGGGAGACAAGAAAAACTGTTTTTT. This codes for CASRTGRQEKLFF.

There are many counts of this clonotype. The rearrangement uses TRBV5-8 and TRBJ2-2; tentatively, D is TRBD2 (6 bases). The V gene's germline CDR1 is SGHTS and CDR2 YDEGEE. The ends were cut back, 0 bases at V and 5 bases at J, with 14 bases in the middle. This CDR3 comprises 16 residues. This chain's CDR3 is CASSLALGRGTGELFF. The CDR3 nucleotides are TGTGCCAGCAGCTTGGCACTCGGGAGAGGTACCGGGGAGCTGTTTTTT.

A few counts support this clonotype. J is TRBJ2-7 and V is TRBV20-1, with 9 bases matching TRBD1. CDR1 and CDR2 (germline): DFQATT, SNEGSKA (reference sequence). The length of the CDR3 is 12 residues. The V gene end was trimmed by 3 bases and the J gene end by 3 bases; junction bases not matched to a gene: 0. CDR3 loop: CSARTGGYEQYF. The CDR3 nucleotides read TGCAGTGCTAGGACAGGGGGCTACGAGCAGTACTTC.

This clonotype has just one count. The chain links TRBV2 to TRBJ1-2, with 10 positions matching TRBD1. V was pared by 6 bases and J by 1 base, with 8 bases of the junction left unmatched. The CDR3 consists of 16 residues. The germline CDR1 and CDR2 sequences are SNHLY and FYNNEI. CDR3 amino acids: CASSLNWDRGNYGYTF. The CDR3 DNA reads TGTGCCAGCAGCTTGAATTGGGACAGGGGTAACTATGGCTACACCTTC.

This clonotype was recorded a few times. J is TRBJ2-7 and V is TRBV7-8; D perhaps matches TRBD1 (7 bases). Germline CDR1 SGHVS, CDR2 FQNEAQ. This CDR3 spans 14 amino acids. V was shortened by 1 base and J by 7 bases, with 14 bases between the two germline ends. The CDR3 DNA reads TGTGCCAGCAGCTTAGTCAGGGGGGTCTATGAGCAGTACTTC. Protein: CASSLVRGVYEQYF.

The chain combines TRBV19 with TRBJ2-1; maybe TRBD2 (7 bases). The CDR3 runs to 14 residues. Trimming removed 2 bases from V and 8 bases from J, with 13 bases in between. CDR1 and CDR2 (germline): LNHDA, SQIVND (reference sequence). CDR3 bases: TGTGCCAGTAGTATATCTGCGGGGGCTCATGAGCAGTTCTTC. Translated, it gives CASSISAGAHEQFF. The full variable domain, with the rest looked up from reference TRBV19 and TRBJ2-1, is DGGITQSPKYLFRKEGQNVTLSCEQNLNHDAMYWYRQDPGQGLRLIYYSQIVNDFQKGDIAEGYSVSREKKESFPLTVTSAQKNPTAFYLCASSISAGAHEQFFGPGTRLTVL.

The gene calls are TRBV7-9 and TRBJ1-1; the D gene is possibly TRBD1 (5 bases). The CDR3 sequence is 13 residues long. CDR1 SEHNR and CDR2 FQNEAQ come from the germline V gene (reference sequence). V was trimmed by 7 bases and J by 8 bases, leaving 17 bases between them. The chain's CDR3 is CASNDPGVTEAFF. The CDR3 region has the DNA TGTGCCAGCAACGATCCGGGGGTTACCGAAGCTTTCTTT.

The V call is TRBV10-3, the J call TRBJ1-1, with D possibly matching TRBD1 (6 bases). Trimming took off 3 bases at V and 4 bases at J, with 15 bases between the two ends. In germline, CDR1 is ENHRY, CDR2 SYGVKD. This CDR3 region has 15 residues. The CDR3 loop reads CAISERGRDITEAFF. CDR3 bases: TGTGCCATCAGTGAAAGGGGCAGGGACATCACTGAAGCTTTCTTT.

This clonotype came up many times. The chain is built from TRBV3-1 and TRBJ2-2; D possibly corresponds to TRBD2 (5 bases). The length of the CDR3 is 14 residues. Germline lookup yields CDR1 LGHDT and CDR2 YNNKEL (reference sequence). Trimming took 6 bases from V and 4 from J, leaving 12 bases between them. The CDR3 loop is CASSPRTGTGELFF. CDR3 nucleotide sequence: TGTGCCAGCAGTCCAAGGACTGGCACCGGGGAGCTGTTTTTT. Variable domain in full (rest from reference TRBV3-1 and TRBJ2-2): DTAVSQTPKYLVTQMGNDKSIKCEQNLGHDTMYWYKQDSKKFLKIMFSYNNKELIINETVPNRFSPKSPDKAHLNLHINSLELGDSAVYFCASSPRTGTGELFFGEGSRLTVL.

This clonotype was detected a few times. The chain couples TRBV7-8 to TRBJ2-5; tentatively, D is TRBD2 (5 bases). Deletions cut 5 bases from V and 4 bases from J, with 8 bases between. CDR3 size: 12 residues. Germline V gene lookup returns CDR1 SGHVS and CDR2 FQNEAQ. The CDR3 loop is CASSGRRETQYF. The CDR3 DNA follows: TGTGCCAGCAGCGGGAGACGAGAGACCCAGTACTTC. The entire variable domain, with the rest obtained from reference TRBV7-8 and TRBJ2-5, is as follows: GAGVSQSPRYKVAKRGQDVALRCDPISGHVSLFWYQQALGQGPEFLTYFQNEAQLDKSGLPSDRFFAERPEGSVSTLKIQRTQQEDSAVYLCASSGRRETQYFGPGTRLLVL.

The chain has TRBV24-1 and TRBJ1-3; no clear D. Germline-derived CDR1 and CDR2 are KGHDR and SFDVKD. This CDR3 is 13 amino acids long. V was shortened by 4 bases and J by 14 bases, with 17 bases between the two germline ends. For the CDR3, the DNA is TGTGCCACCAGTGACCCCGTTGGAAACAGCTTATATTTT. This gives the protein CATSDPVGNSLYF.

The rearrangement links TRBV9 to TRBJ2-1; tentatively, D is TRBD2 (5 bases). CDR1 and CDR2 (germline): SGDLS, YYNGEE. This CDR3 comprises 13 residues. Trimming removed 7 bases at V and 5 bases at J, with 13 bases between. The CDR3 bases are TGTGCCAGCGCCCCAAGCGGAAACAATGAGCAGTTCTTC. It yields the protein CASAPSGNNEQFF.

The chain joins TRBV5-6 to TRBJ2-7; perhaps TRBD1 as D (6 bases). Germline V gene lookup returns CDR1 SGHDT and CDR2 YYEEEE. The CDR3 extends over 14 amino acids. The V end was cut by 4 bases, the J end by 6 bases, with 17 bases between. CDR3: CASSPPGHRGEQYF. The DNA of the CDR3 is TGTGCCAGCAGCCCACCGGGACATCGCGGCGAGCAGTACTTC.

The gene calls are TRBV7-9 and TRBJ1-4; no clear D gene. The CDR3 sequence is 13 residues long. Trimming stripped 8 bases from V and 4 bases from J, with 11 bases between. CDR1 and CDR2 from the germline V gene are SEHNR and FQNEAQ (reference sequence). CDR3 residues: CASLSFGNEKLFF. The CDR3 DNA reads as TGTGCCAGCCTATCGTTTGGTAATGAAAAACTGTTTTTT.

This clonotype was recorded many times. The chain uses TRBV7-6 and TRBJ2-5, with D unresolved. Germline V gene sequence: CDR1 SGHVS, CDR2 FNYEAQ. CDR3 size: 14 residues. With 0 bases removed from V and 7 bases from J, the gap between germline ends came to 12 bases. CDR3 DNA sequence: TGTGCCAGCAGCTTAGCTATCGGAGTCGGGACCCAGTACTTC. Translating gives CASSLAIGVGTQYF.